These 9 T cell receptor beta chains came from one sample sequenced in a study of blood T cells in healthy people across ages. Combining a sample-barcoded 5' primer with a J-beta primer mix, a second PCR ran for 7 to 11 cycles. TCRdb fed the 5' RACE reads into MiXCR, producing one record per CDR3 protein. The sample includes 750,000 to 850,000 distinct CDR3 sequences, 25% of them seen just once. These data were also filed under a second study, of T cells of mothers and their children.

Material: blood. The receptors here all came from a boy younger than 18 in good health.

Remarks on this clonotype: The junction does not match germline at one end; this may be a read error. V usage is TRBV9 and J usage is TRBJ2-3; 10 bases match TRBD2. The CDR3 extends over 17 amino acids. Germline CDR1 reads SGDLS; CDR2 reads YYNGEE. The CDR3 region is CAGSLERGGHGTDTQYF. For the CDR3, the DNA is TGTGCCGGCAGCTTGGAGCGGGGGGGCCACGGCACAGATACGCAGTATTTT.

The table lists this clonotype with a few counts. The chain combines TRBV28 with TRBJ2-7; tentatively, D is TRBD2 (7 bases). CDR1 and CDR2 from the germline V gene are MDHEN and SYDVKM. This CDR3 spans 13 amino acids. Trimming took 7 bases from V and 3 from J, leaving 13 bases between them. The CDR3 sequence: CASTLGGHYEQYF. Written as DNA, the CDR3 is TGTGCCAGCACCTTGGGGGGGCACTACGAGCAGTACTTC.

The chain uses TRBV28 and TRBJ2-1; 8 nucleotides agree with TRBD1. The end of the DNA aligns better with TRBJ2-7, so the J call may be wrong. The CDR3 is 14 residues long. Germline loops: CDR1 MDHEN, CDR2 SYDVKM. In DNA form, the CDR3 reads TGTGCCAGCAGTTTCAGGGGGCTCTCCTACGAGCAGTACTTC. Translating gives CASSFRGLSYEQYF.

This clonotype turned up a few times. The chain couples TRBV28 to TRBJ2-3; tentatively, D is TRBD1 (6 bases). CDR1 and CDR2 (germline): MDHEN, SYDVKM. The CDR3 loop spans 13 amino acids. V shed 5 bases and J shed 4 bases, with 10 bases lying between them. The CDR3 sequence is CASSDRTADTQYF. The CDR3, as DNA: TGTGCCAGCAGTGACCGGACAGCAGATACGCAGTATTTT. Supplemented by reference TRBV28 and TRBJ2-3, the full variable domain reads DVKVTQSSRYLVKRTGEKVFLECVQDMDHENMFWYRQDPGLGLRLIYFSYDVKMKEKGDIPEGYSVSREKKERFSLILESASTNQTSMYLCASSDRTADTQYFGPGTRLTVL.

The rearrangement joins TRBV29-1 to TRBJ2-5; 9 nucleotides match TRBD1. J gave up 4 bases and V 4 bases, and 10 bases lay outside the gene matches. Per germline, CDR1 SQVTM and CDR2 ANQGSEA. The CDR3 sequence is 15 residues long. CDR3 region: CSVGSGQGLRETQYF. The CDR3 DNA follows: TGCAGCGTTGGGTCTGGACAGGGGCTTAGAGAGACCCAGTACTTC.

The V call is TRBV10-3, the J call TRBJ1-2, with TRBD1 identical over 9 bases. The CDR3 is made up of 15 amino acids. From germline, CDR1 is ENHRY and CDR2 SYGVKD. V gave up 2 bases and J gave up 4 bases; unmatched junction bases: 5. DNA of the CDR3: TGTGCCATCAGTGAGGGTGCACAGGGGGCCTATGGCTACACCTTC. It yields the protein CAISEGAQGAYGYTF.

This clonotype was seen many times. The V call is TRBV4-3, the J call TRBJ2-3, with TRBD2 matching over 7 bases. There are 17 residues in the CDR3. The V segment lost 0 bases and the J segment 2 bases; nucleotides outside the gene matches: 8. The germline gives CDR1 LGHNA, CDR2 YSLEER. The CDR3 coding sequence is TGCGCCAGCAGCCAAGAAGGGACTACACCACTCACAGATACGCAGTATTTT. Translation: CASSQEGTTPLTDTQYF.

This clonotype was recorded a few times. The CDR3 here is CSARRRGINEQFF. The CDR3 DNA follows: TGCAGTGCCCGGAGAAGGGGGATAAATGAGCAGTTCTTC. This chain uses TRBV20-1 with TRBJ2-5; D is perhaps TRBD1 (6 bases). The J call may not be correct, given that the DNA end is closer to TRBJ2-1. CDR1 DFQATT and CDR2 SNEGSKA come from the germline V gene (reference sequence). This CDR3 comprises 13 residues.

The chain couples TRBV6-2 or TRBV6-3 to TRBJ2-1; TRBD1 might be the D (5 bases). The CDR3 loop spans 15 amino acids. Looked up from germline, CDR1 is MNHEY and CDR2 is SVGEGT. V was pared by 2 bases and J by 8 bases, with 16 bases between. CDR3 in amino acids: CASSYGQGWVDEQFF. The CDR3 bases are TGTGCCAGCAGTTACGGTCAGGGATGGGTAGATGAGCAGTTCTTC.